This T cell receptor beta chain was sequenced in a study of blood T cell repertoires in COVID-19. On the study more broadly: Nucleic acid was either cDNA or gDNA, and it came from T cells, B-cell-depleted T cells, or PBMCs.

Clones were sequenced by immunoSEQ multiplex PCR, and TCRdb holds only the in-frame ones, with some missing. This sample yields around 220,000 clones, of which approximately 79% are seen a single time; 4% belongs to the top ten. The germline V gene has CDR1 SGHKS and CDR2 YYEKEE (reference sequence). V gave up 4 bases and J gave up 4 bases, with 11 bases separating them. CDR3 length: 13 residues. The chain is built from TRBV5-5 and TRBJ1-1; D is uncertain. The receptor was isolated from a woman between 40 and 50 years old with active or convalescent COVID-19. Sequencing input: peripheral blood. Here the CDR3 reads CASSPALFTEAFF. The CDR3 coding sequence is TGTGCCAGCAGCCCCGCACTGTTCACTGAAGCTTTCTTT.